These 30 T cell receptor beta chains were all obtained from the same sample, sequenced in a study of blood T cells in healthy people across ages. Combining a sample-barcoded 5' primer with a J-beta primer mix, a second PCR ran for about 7 to 12 cycles. Each CDR3 protein gets one entry after TCRdb re-called the 5' RACE reads with MiXCR. The sample records roughly 410,000 distinct CDR3 sequences, approximately 51% being singletons. Sequenced input: blood. The receptors derive from a man aged 60-69 years in good health.

The chain is built from TRBV27 and TRBJ1-2, with D perhaps matching TRBD1 (5 bases). CDR1 is MNHEY and CDR2 is SMNVEV in the germline V gene (reference sequence). V shed 4 bases and J shed 9 bases, with 21 bases lying between them. CDR3 length: 15 residues. The CDR3 here is CASSWGPQGSGSYTF. The CDR3 nucleotides read TGTGCCAGCAGTTGGGGCCCCCAGGGCTCGGGGAGCTACACCTTC.

The chain couples TRBV7-9 to TRBJ2-1, with TRBD2 as a possible D gene (5 bases). There are 13 residues in the CDR3. The V gene lost 6 bases and the J gene lost 6 bases, with 12 bases spanning the gap. CDR1 and CDR2 from the germline V gene are SEHNR and FQNEAQ (reference sequence). CDR3 protein: CASSPSGLNEQFF. For the CDR3, the DNA is TGTGCCAGCAGTCCCAGTGGACTCAATGAGCAGTTCTTC.

The rearrangement uses TRBV12-3 or TRBV12-4 and TRBJ2-5; D is possibly TRBD2 (5 bases). CDR3 length equals 13 residues. Trimming removed 4 bases at V and 5 bases at J, with 11 bases between. CDR3 DNA: TGTGCCAGCAGTTCCGACTCGGGGGAGACCCAGTACTTC. It translates to CASSSDSGETQYF.

The rearrangement joins TRBV12-3 or TRBV12-4 to TRBJ2-3, with D possibly matching TRBD2 (6 bases). The V gene lost 6 bases and the J gene lost 3 bases, with 16 bases spanning the gap. The CDR3 runs to 15 residues. The CDR3 DNA follows: TGTGCCAGCAGACCGTCTGGAGGGCGAACAGATACGCAGTATTTT. It specifies CASRPSGGRTDTQYF.

The V and J genes are TRBV7-3 and TRBJ2-5; a weak D match, TRBD1 (6 bases). CDR1 is SGHTA, CDR2 FQGTGA, per germline. V lost 1 base and J lost 2, with 11 bases in between. This CDR3 spans 15 amino acids. CDR3 amino acids: CASSLMAGEQETQYF. CDR3 nucleotides: TGTGCCAGCAGCTTAATGGCAGGGGAACAAGAGACCCAGTACTTC.

The J gene is TRBJ2-7, the V gene TRBV3-1; D might be TRBD2 (7 bases). V was trimmed by 4 bases and J by 3 bases, leaving 16 bases between them. CDR1 LGHDT and CDR2 YNNKEL come from the germline V gene (reference sequence). The CDR3 contains 15 residues. CDR3 protein: CASSRPGGHIYEQYF. The DNA for the CDR3 is TGTGCCAGCAGCCGCCCGGGGGGACACATCTACGAGCAGTACTTC.

J is TRBJ2-7 and V is TRBV28; unclear D gene. Looked up from germline, CDR1 is MDHEN and CDR2 is SYDVKM. CDR3 length: 14 residues. Trimming left V 3 bases short and J 2 bases short, with 11 bases between. The CDR3 loop is CASSFPRPPYEQYF. CDR3 DNA: TGTGCCAGCAGTTTCCCCAGGCCCCCCTACGAGCAGTACTTC.

This clonotype was detected only a few times. A much larger clonotype is one base distant, so this may be a read error. V usage is TRBV27 and J usage is TRBJ1-6; D remains ambiguous. The CDR3 spans 12 residues. Between the trimmed V and J ends, which lost 6 bases and 4 bases, there was a span of 4 bases. Germline assignment: CDR1 MNHEY and CDR2 SMNVEV (reference sequence). CDR3 amino acids: CASSQYNSPLHF. In DNA form, the CDR3 reads TGTGCCAGCAGCCAATATAATTCACCCCTCCACTTT.

In this sample, this clonotype turned up many times. The CDR3 nucleotides are TGTGCCAGCAGTTTACTTGGGACTAAATGGGAGCAGTACTTC. Amino acids: CASSLLGTKWEQYF. J is TRBJ2-7 and V is TRBV28; TRBD2 matches at 7 bases. With V trimmed by 2 bases and J by 7 bases, 8 bases remained unmatched. Germline CDR1 and CDR2: MDHEN and SYDVKM. This CDR3 has 14 residues.

The rearrangement links TRBV6-1 to TRBJ1-2; TRBD1 is a possible D gene (6 bases). V lost 6 bases and J lost 4, with 24 bases in between. This CDR3 is built from 17 residues. Germline CDR1 and CDR2: MNHNS and SASEGT. Written as DNA, the CDR3 is TGTGCCAGCAGCTCTTGGGACGGCAGGGGCGGCAGCTATGGCTACACCTTC. Its protein is CASSSWDGRGGSYGYTF.

The chain joins TRBV21-1 to TRBJ1-5. TRBV21-1 is a pseudogene segment. The CDR3 has 16 amino acids. The CDR3 is CASSKAGREGNQPQHF. In DNA form, the CDR3 reads TGTGCCAGCAGCAAAGCTGGGCGGGAGGGCAATCAGCCCCAGCATTTT.

V and J are TRBV20-1 and TRBJ1-5, with a weak D call TRBD1 (6 bases). The ends were cut back, 6 bases at V and 0 bases at J, with 9 bases in the middle. This CDR3 region has 13 residues. Germline V CDR1 and CDR2: DFQATT, SNEGSKA (reference sequence). Written as DNA, the CDR3 is TGCAGTGCGGACAGATATAGCAATCAGCCCCAGCATTTT. Protein sequence: CSADRYSNQPQHF.

Turning to this clonotype: This is likely a read error, given that the CDR3 carries no conserved phenylalanine or tryptophan at its end. This sequence joins TRBV2 and TRBJ2-1; 7 bases are a match to TRBD2. CDR1 is SNHLY and CDR2 is FYNNEI in the germline V gene. The V gene end was trimmed by 8 bases and the J gene end by 9 bases; junction bases not matched to a gene: 13. This CDR3 spans 14 amino acids. The CDR3 reads CASLGTNLVGEQFV. CDR3 in DNA: TGTGCCAGCCTTGGGACTAATCTTGTCGGTGAGCAGTTCGTC.

The chain joins TRBV28 to TRBJ2-1; TRBD2 matches at 7 bases. The ends lost 7 bases at V and 6 bases at J; junction bases unmatched: 9. CDR1 and CDR2 from the germline V gene are MDHEN and SYDVKM. CDR3 size: 14 residues. The CDR3 nucleotides read TGTGCCAGCAATCCGGGAGGACGGTCCAATGAGCAGTTCTTC. Translating it yields CASNPGGRSNEQFF.

The V gene is TRBV4-2, the J gene TRBJ1-2; D not resolved. V was pared by 0 bases and J by 3 bases, with 11 bases between. Germline lookup yields CDR1 LGHNA and CDR2 YNFKEQ. This CDR3 has 15 residues. DNA for the CDR3: TGTGCCAGCAGCCAAGATCTTGGGCAGCACTATGGCTACACCTTC. Protein: CASSQDLGQHYGYTF.

The chain uses TRBV29-1 and TRBJ2-1; possible D gene TRBD1, 5 bases. Germline V gene data show CDR1 as SQVTM and CDR2 as ANQGSEA. The V end was cut by 6 bases, the J end by 7 bases, with 22 bases between. This CDR3 has 15 amino acids. The CDR3 sequence: CSVPVDRKGWNEQFF. The DNA for the CDR3 is TGCAGCGTACCCGTCGACAGAAAGGGATGGAATGAGCAGTTCTTC.

The CDR3: CASSQDQGSGGLAGGWEQFF. The CDR3 coding sequence is TGCGCCAGCAGCCAAGATCAAGGGAGCGGAGGACTAGCGGGAGGTTGGGAGCAGTTCTTC. The chain employs TRBV4-3 and TRBJ2-1, with TRBD2 matching over 14 bases. The CDR3 is made up of 20 amino acids. Germline CDR1 reads LGHNA; CDR2 reads YSLEER. J was trimmed by 10 bases and V by 0 bases; bases with no gene match: 17.

The chain has TRBV10-1 and TRBJ2-4; no clear D. The DNA matches TRBJ2-7 better at its end, which makes the J call doubtful. CDR1 WNHNN and CDR2 SYGVQD come from the germline V gene (reference sequence). The CDR3 contains 14 residues. The CDR3 nucleotides are TGCGCCAGCAGTGAGGGCGGCAGCGCCTACGAGCAGTACTTC. It encodes CASSEGGSAYEQYF.

A remark on this clonotype: One junction end disagrees with the germline gene, perhaps due to a read error. This chain joins TRBV20-1 and TRBJ1-4; D unclear. CDR1 is DFQATT, CDR2 SNEGSKA, per germline (reference sequence). The CDR3 is 14 residues long. CDR3 sequence: CGARKREANEKLFF. As DNA, the CDR3 is TGCGGTGCTAGGAAGAGGGAAGCTAATGAAAAACTGTTTTTT.

CDR3: CASSQSGTRSYEQYF. The CDR3 DNA reads TGTGCCAGCAGCCAATCCGGGACTAGGTCCTACGAGCAGTACTTC. This chain joins TRBV7-3 and TRBJ2-7, with 8 nucleotides matching TRBD2. There are 15 residues in the CDR3. Germline V gives CDR1 SGHTA, CDR2 FQGTGA. J was trimmed by 1 base and V by 5 bases; bases with no gene match: 7.

The genes are TRBV11-3 and TRBJ2-3; D possibly uses TRBD1 or TRBD2 (6 bases each). The V end was cut by 1 base, the J end by 5 bases, with 16 bases between. This CDR3 has 16 amino acids. Germline V gene sequence: CDR1 SGHNT, CDR2 YENEEA. CDR3 bases: TGTGCCAGCAGCTTAGTTGGGGGGCCCGCCGGAGATACGCAGTATTTT. It translates to CASSLVGGPAGDTQYF. Drawing the rest from reference TRBV11-3 and TRBJ2-3, the complete variable domain is EAGVVQSPRYKIIEKKQPVAFWCNPISGHNTLYWYLQNLGQGPELLIRYENEEAVDDSQLPKDRFSAERLKGVDSTLKIQPAELGDSAVYLCASSLVGGPAGDTQYFGPGTRLTVL.

V gene TRBV14 combines with J gene TRBJ1-2, with unresolved D. The CDR3 consists of 13 residues. The V and J ends lost 0 bases and 4 bases respectively, with 6 bases between them. The germline CDR1 and CDR2 sequences are SGHDN and FVKESK. This CDR3 is CASSQDMSYGYTF. The CDR3 nucleotides read TGTGCCAGCAGCCAAGATATGAGCTATGGCTACACCTTC.

This clonotype was seen ten or more times. The chain uses TRBV20-1 and TRBJ2-7, with a weak D call TRBD2 (5 bases). Germline lookup yields CDR1 DFQATT and CDR2 SNEGSKA (reference sequence). Trimming removed 0 bases at V and 0 bases at J, with 9 bases between. The CDR3 extends over 14 amino acids. For the CDR3, the DNA is TGCAGTGCTAGAGATCGAACTAGCTCCTACGAGCAGTACTTC. Translated, it gives CSARDRTSSYEQYF.

This clonotype was counted ten times or more. The chain links TRBV10-3 to TRBJ2-3; the match to TRBD2 covers 7 bases. CDR3 size: 14 residues. Germline V gene data show CDR1 as ENHRY and CDR2 as SYGVKD. V gave up 6 bases and J gave up 2 bases; unmatched junction bases: 5. Here the CDR3 reads CAIRESGATDTQYF. Written as DNA, the CDR3 is TGTGCCATCAGAGAGAGCGGGGCCACAGATACGCAGTATTTT.

This chain joins TRBV7-6 and TRBJ2-3, with D tentatively TRBD2 (5 bases). CDR3 length: 13 residues. In germline, CDR1 is SGHVS, CDR2 FNYEAQ. Trimming took 8 bases from V and 1 from J, leaving 10 bases between them. The CDR3: CASREEGTDTQYF. The CDR3 DNA reads TGTGCCAGCCGAGAGGAGGGCACAGATACGCAGTATTTT.

The chain combines TRBV12-3 or TRBV12-4 with TRBJ2-7; D is undetermined. The DNA matches TRBJ2-5 better at its end, which makes the J call doubtful. This CDR3 region has 14 residues. Written as DNA, the CDR3 is TGTGCCAGCAGTTCCCCGAGGACCCGAGAGACCCAGTACTTC. Protein product: CASSSPRTRETQYF.

The rearrangement joins TRBV12-3 or TRBV12-4 to TRBJ2-7, with 8 bases that match TRBD1. This CDR3 has 15 amino acids. The V gene end was trimmed by 4 bases and the J gene end by 7 bases; junction bases not matched to a gene: 12. DNA for the CDR3: TGTGCCAGCAGTTCTGACAGGGGCCCCTACAATGAGCAGTACTTC. Translated, it gives CASSSDRGPYNEQYF.

This chain connects TRBV7-6 to TRBJ2-7; TRBD2 agrees at 9 bases. Germline CDR1 is SGHVS and CDR2 is FNYEAQ. CDR3 size: 24 residues. The V gene end was trimmed by 3 bases and the J gene end by 1 base; junction bases not matched to a gene: 31. The chain's CDR3 is CASSLSLAGRLERGSSPTSYEQYF. The DNA for the CDR3 is TGTGCCAGCAGCTTGAGCCTAGCGGGAAGACTAGAGAGGGGGTCCAGCCCCACGTCCTACGAGCAGTACTTC.

This chain connects TRBV29-1 to TRBJ2-3; D is undetermined. Trimming removed 6 bases at V and 2 bases at J, with 15 bases between. The germline V gene has CDR1 SQVTM and CDR2 ANQGSEA. This CDR3 is built from 14 residues. The CDR3, as DNA: TGCAGCGTCCCCCTCGGTGGTAACACAGATACGCAGTATTTT. Protein sequence: CSVPLGGNTDTQYF.

The chain uses TRBV30 and TRBJ2-5; weak D call: TRBD2 (5 bases). Trimming removed 3 bases from V and 4 bases from J, with 12 bases in between. The CDR3 spans 13 residues. Germline V lookup: CDR1 GTSNPN, CDR2 SVGIG (reference sequence). The CDR3 sequence is CAWSGRVGETQYF. The CDR3 DNA reads TGTGCCTGGAGCGGGCGGGTCGGAGAGACCCAGTACTTC.